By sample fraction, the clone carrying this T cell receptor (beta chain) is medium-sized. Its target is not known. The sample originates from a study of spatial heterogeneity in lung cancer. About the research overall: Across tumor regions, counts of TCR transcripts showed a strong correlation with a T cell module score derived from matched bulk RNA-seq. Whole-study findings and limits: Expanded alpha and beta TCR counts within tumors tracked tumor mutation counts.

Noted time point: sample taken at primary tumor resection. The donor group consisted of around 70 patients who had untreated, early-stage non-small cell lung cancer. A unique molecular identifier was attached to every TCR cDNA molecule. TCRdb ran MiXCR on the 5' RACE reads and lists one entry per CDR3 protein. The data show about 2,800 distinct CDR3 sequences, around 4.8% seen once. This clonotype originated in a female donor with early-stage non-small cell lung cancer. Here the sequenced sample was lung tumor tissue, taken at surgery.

CDR3 in amino acids: CATSDGDLSGYGYTF. The CDR3 nucleotides read TGTGCCACCAGTGACGGGGACCTTTCGGGCTATGGCTACACCTTC. The chain links TRBV24-1 to TRBJ1-2; the D gene is possibly TRBD1 (5 bases). Between the trimmed V and J ends, which lost 4 bases and 4 bases, there was a span of 15 bases. Germline V lookup: CDR1 KGHDR, CDR2 SFDVKD. This CDR3 comprises 15 residues.